These 26 T cell receptor beta chains share one sample of origin, sequenced in a study of CDR3 diversity in severe acne. TCRdb fed the PCR reads into MiXCR, producing one record per CDR3 protein. The sample lists approximately 97,000 distinct CDR3 sequences; around 56% were seen once. Material for sequencing was blood. The source of these receptors is a male donor with acne.

The rearrangement uses TRBV28 and TRBJ2-2, with a weak D call TRBD1 (6 bases). The germline V gene encodes CDR1 MDHEN and CDR2 SYDVKM. The V gene lost 4 bases and the J gene lost 5 bases, with 20 bases spanning the gap. There are 17 residues in the CDR3. The DNA for the CDR3 is TGTGCCAGCAGTTCGGTTATCAAGCAGGGGTTGACCGGGGAGCTGTTTTTT. Translation: CASSSVIKQGLTGELFF.

This clonotype was found once. It may be a read error: a sequence one base away is much more abundant. CDR3 bases: TGCAGCGCCGAAGGCTGGGGGAGCACAGATACGCTGTATTTT. Amino acid sequence: CSAEGWGSTDTLYF. The rearrangement joins TRBV29-1 to TRBJ2-3, with D perhaps assigned TRBD1 or TRBD2 (5 bases each). This CDR3 is built from 14 residues. Germline values: CDR1 SQVTM, CDR2 ANQGSEA.

Details on this clonotype: A much bigger clone sits one base away, suggesting this may be a read error. This chain links TRBV20-1 with TRBJ1-2; no reliable D call. Germline V lookup: CDR1 DFQATT, CDR2 SNEGSKA (reference sequence). The CDR3 sequence is 13 residues long. CDR3 bases: TGCAGTGCTAGTAGTGGAGGGAACTATGGCTACAGCTTC. Its translation is CSASSGGNYGYSF.

This clonotype was counted once. A junction boundary mismatches the germline segment, possibly from a read error. This sequence joins TRBV7-2 and TRBJ1-1, with 7 bases lining up with TRBD1. Germline assignment: CDR1 SGHTA and CDR2 FQGNSA. The CDR3 loop spans 16 amino acids. The CDR3 is CARRETGKVIDTEAFF. As DNA, the CDR3 is TGTGCCAGACGGGAGACAGGGAAGGTTATTGACACCGAAGCTTTCTTT. Drawing the rest from reference TRBV7-2 and TRBJ1-1, the complete variable domain is GAGVSQSPSNKVTEKGKDVELRCDPISGHTALYWYRQSLGQGLEFLIYFQGNSAPDKSGLPSDRFSAERTGGSVSTLTIQRTQQEDSAVYLCARRETGKVIDTEAFFGQGTRLTVV.

Concerning this clonotype: This clone may be a read error of a much larger clone one base away. The chain has TRBV7-9 and TRBJ2-7; D is undetermined. Germline CDR1 reads SEHNR; CDR2 reads FQNEAQ (reference sequence). The V and J ends lost 3 bases and 0 bases respectively, with 9 bases between them. The CDR3 is 14 residues long. For the CDR3, the DNA is TGTGCCAGCAGCTTTGACCGTAACTCCTACGAGCAGTACTTC. This encodes CASSFDRNSYEQYF.

DNA for the CDR3: TGTGCCAGCAGCGTAGAAACCTATGGCTACACCTTC. This encodes CASSVETYGYTF. The V and J genes are TRBV9 and TRBJ1-2; D not certain. The CDR3 covers 12 residues. V gave up 0 bases and J gave up 4 bases, with 4 bases separating them. Germline CDR1 and CDR2: SGDLS and YYNGEE.

In regard to this clonotype: A read error may explain this, as a much larger clone is one base away. V gene TRBV6-6 combines with J gene TRBJ1-1, with D unresolved. This CDR3 spans 14 amino acids. Germline CDR1 MNHNY, CDR2 SVGAGI (reference sequence). Trimming removed 6 bases from V and 3 bases from J, with 14 bases in between. CDR3 amino acids: CASRTNRDHTEAFF. In DNA, the CDR3 is TGTGCCAGCAGAACCAACCGCGACCACACTGAAGCTTTCTTT.

This clonotype qualifies as medium-sized. V gene TRBV9 combines with J gene TRBJ2-1; 15 bases are a match to TRBD2. V was clipped by 3 bases and J by 10 bases; unmatched bases: 5. The germline CDR1 and CDR2 sequences are SGDLS and YYNGEE. The CDR3 runs 15 residues. CDR3 in DNA: TGTGCCAGCAGCGGGACTAGCGGGGGGGTCGGCGAGCAGTTCTTC. It specifies CASSGTSGGVGEQFF.

This clonotype was counted a few times. The chain uses TRBV10-3 and TRBJ1-2; D gene uncertain. The CDR3 is 15 amino acids. Germline V gene sequence: CDR1 ENHRY, CDR2 SYGVKD. The V end was cut by 0 bases, the J end by 2 bases, with 10 bases between. The CDR3 here is CAISESKTSNYGYTF. In DNA form, the CDR3 reads TGTGCCATCAGTGAGTCTAAAACATCAAACTATGGCTACACCTTC.

V usage is TRBV24-1 and J usage is TRBJ2-2; D is undetermined. In germline, CDR1 is KGHDR, CDR2 SFDVKD. This CDR3 is built from 18 residues. Trimming removed 1 base at V and 1 base at J, with 15 bases between. CDR3 DNA sequence: TGTGCCACCAGTGATTTCCGGGCCCCAAAGGTGAACACCGGGGAGCTGTTTTTT. Translation: CATSDFRAPKVNTGELFF.

Many counts were recorded for this clonotype. The V and J genes are TRBV20-1 and TRBJ2-7; D possibly corresponds to TRBD1 (5 bases). The CDR3 runs to 13 residues. Looked up from germline, CDR1 is DFQATT and CDR2 is SNEGSKA (reference sequence). The CDR3 loop reads CSAETGHLYEQYF. Here the CDR3 DNA reads TGCAGCGCAGAGACCGGACACCTCTACGAGCAGTACTTC.

As for this clonotype: This may arise from a read error, as a much more abundant clone is one base away. The CDR3 coding sequence is TGTGCCAGCAGCGGGAGGGACATGTTGAATGAAGAACTGTTTTTT. This translates into CASSGRDMLNEELFF. The rearrangement uses TRBV7-9 and TRBJ1-4; possible D gene TRBD1, 6 bases. CDR1 and CDR2 from the germline V gene are SEHNR and FQNEAQ (reference sequence). This CDR3 has 15 amino acids.

The table lists this clonotype with a few counts. The chain links TRBV29-1 to TRBJ2-2, with TRBD2 as a possible D gene (5 bases). CDR1 SQVTM and CDR2 ANQGSEA come from the germline V gene. CDR3 size: 13 residues. V was clipped by 3 bases and J by 4 bases, with 9 bases between them. The CDR3 region is CSVDGLGTGELFF. The CDR3 DNA reads TGCAGCGTTGACGGACTGGGCACCGGGGAGCTGTTTTTT.

J is TRBJ1-4 and V is TRBV2; D not certain. The V gene's germline CDR1 is SNHLY and CDR2 FYNNEI. The CDR3 covers 15 residues. The V end lost 4 bases, the J end lost 13 bases, and 22 bases lay between the germline ends. The CDR3 region has the DNA TGTGCCAGCAGTGGTCTGATGGTCCCGAAGGAAGGACTGTTTTTT. Its translation is CASSGLMVPKEGLFF.

V and J are TRBV5-4 and TRBJ2-7; D assignment may be TRBD1 or TRBD2 (6 bases each). In germline, CDR1 is SGHNT, CDR2 YYREEE (reference sequence). The V end was cut by 1 base, the J end by 2 bases, with 10 bases between. The CDR3 extends over 14 amino acids. As DNA, the CDR3 is TGTGCCAGCAGCTTGTGGGGGGCAGCCTACGAGCAGTACTTC. It encodes CASSLWGAAYEQYF.

A single count supports this clonotype. The chain uses TRBV29-1 and TRBJ2-3; 12 bases align to TRBD2. CDR3 length: 16 residues. Germline-derived CDR1 and CDR2 are SQVTM and ANQGSEA. The ends lost 5 bases at V and 11 bases at J; junction bases unmatched: 17. As DNA, the CDR3 is TGCAGCGTTACGAGACTAGCGGGAGTCACCGACAATGAGCAGTATTTT. Protein: CSVTRLAGVTDNEQYF.

The chain recombines TRBV2 with TRBJ2-5; unclear D gene. Deletions cut 3 bases from V and 4 bases from J, with 6 bases between. This CDR3 region has 12 residues. Germline V gene data show CDR1 as SNHLY and CDR2 as FYNNEI. The CDR3 is CASSDRRETQYF. CDR3 bases: TGTGCCAGCAGTGACCGTCGAGAGACCCAGTACTTC.

The chain recombines TRBV7-6 with TRBJ2-2; tentative D call: TRBD2 (6 bases). The CDR3 extends over 15 amino acids. Germline assignment: CDR1 SGHVS and CDR2 FNYEAQ. The ends were cut back, 5 bases at V and 4 bases at J, with 14 bases in the middle. The CDR3 region is CASSGMEGRTGELFF. Here the CDR3 DNA reads TGTGCCAGCAGCGGGATGGAGGGCCGCACCGGGGAGCTGTTTTTT.

The rearrangement uses TRBV6-1 and TRBJ2-7; D is perhaps TRBD2 (6 bases). Trimming cost V 4 bases and J 4 bases, with 17 bases left between them. The V gene's germline CDR1 is MNHNS and CDR2 SASEGT. This CDR3 has 15 residues. CDR3 in amino acids: CASSAHSGGVYEQYF. The CDR3 DNA reads TGTGCCAGCAGTGCCCATAGCGGAGGAGTGTACGAGCAGTACTTC.

About this clonotype itself: Sequence at one end of the junction differs from germline and may be a read error. This rearrangement joins TRBV24-1 to TRBJ2-2; D possibly uses TRBD1 or TRBD2 (6 bases each). Germline-derived CDR1 and CDR2 are KGHDR and SFDVKD. There are 15 residues in the CDR3. The CDR3 protein is CATSAPYRAGGELFF. The CDR3 coding sequence is TGTGCCACCAGTGCCCCTTACAGGGCCGGCGGGGAGCTGTTTTTC.

This clonotype was observed many times. The genes are TRBV20-1 and TRBJ2-1, with TRBD2 matching over 12 bases. The germline V gene encodes CDR1 DFQATT and CDR2 SNEGSKA (reference sequence). V shed 0 bases and J 6 bases; nucleotides not matched to a gene: 6. The CDR3 contains 16 residues. In nucleotides, the CDR3 is TGCAGTGCTAGAGAACTAGCGGGAGGAAGTTTCAATGAGCAGTTCTTC. Amino acids: CSARELAGGSFNEQFF.

The chain links TRBV11-2 to TRBJ2-3; 9 nucleotides match TRBD2. Germline V lookup: CDR1 SGHAT, CDR2 FQNNGV. V was pared by 3 bases and J by 4 bases, with 8 bases of the junction left unmatched. There are 16 residues in the CDR3. CDR3 residues: CASSLFPSGTPDTQYF. In DNA form, the CDR3 reads TGTGCCAGCAGCTTGTTTCCTAGCGGGACCCCAGATACGCAGTATTTT.

The V and J genes are TRBV7-9 and TRBJ2-5; 11 nucleotides agree with TRBD2. The CDR3 is made up of 17 amino acids. In germline, CDR1 is SEHNR, CDR2 FQNEAQ (reference sequence). The trim removed 5 bases at V and 3 bases at J, leaving 11 bases unmatched. Here the CDR3 reads CASSPRPGTSGEETQYF. CDR3 in DNA: TGTGCCAGCAGCCCCCGCCCTGGGACTAGCGGAGAAGAGACCCAGTACTTC.

This chain connects TRBV7-3 to TRBJ1-4; tentative D call: TRBD1 (6 bases). V dropped 5 bases and J dropped 4 bases, with 11 bases sitting between them. From germline, CDR1 is SGHTA and CDR2 FQGTGA. This CDR3 region has 14 residues. This CDR3 reads CASSTRGDNEKLFF. Here the CDR3 DNA reads TGTGCCAGCAGCACCAGGGGAGATAATGAAAAACTGTTTTTT.

The V gene is TRBV3-1, the J gene TRBJ2-5; D might be TRBD2 (6 bases). The CDR3 consists of 18 residues. Trimming stripped 0 bases from V and 1 base from J, with 18 bases between. CDR1 is LGHDT, CDR2 YNNKEL, per germline (reference sequence). The CDR3 nucleotides read TGTGCCAGCAGCCAAGAAGGGGCTAGCCGGGACTCCCAAGAGACCCAGTACTTC. Its protein is CASSQEGASRDSQETQYF.

This clonotype was counted between two and nine times. The chain employs TRBV7-2 and TRBJ1-1, with D unresolved. Germline values: CDR1 SGHTA, CDR2 FQGNSA. The CDR3 consists of 12 residues. Trimming removed 5 bases from V and 0 bases from J, with 4 bases in between. CDR3 sequence (DNA): TGTGCCAGCAGCGTGGTGAACACTGAAGCTTTCTTT. This gives the protein CASSVVNTEAFF.